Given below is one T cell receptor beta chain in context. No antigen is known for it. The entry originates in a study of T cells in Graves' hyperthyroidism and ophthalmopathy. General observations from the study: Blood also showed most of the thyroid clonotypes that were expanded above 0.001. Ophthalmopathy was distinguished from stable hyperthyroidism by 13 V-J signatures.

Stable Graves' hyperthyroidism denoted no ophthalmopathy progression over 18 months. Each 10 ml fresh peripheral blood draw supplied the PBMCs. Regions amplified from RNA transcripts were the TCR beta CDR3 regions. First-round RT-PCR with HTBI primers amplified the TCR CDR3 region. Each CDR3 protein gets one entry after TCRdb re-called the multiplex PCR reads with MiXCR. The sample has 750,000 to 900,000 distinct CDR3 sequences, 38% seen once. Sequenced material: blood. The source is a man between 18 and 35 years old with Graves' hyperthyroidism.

The CDR3 DNA follows: TGTGCCAGCAGCCAAGACTCCGCGGCAGGATCACCCCTCCACTTT. It translates to CASSQDSAAGSPLHF. V usage is TRBV7-8 and J usage is TRBJ1-6, with unresolved D. V lost 5 bases to trimming and J lost 10 bases, with 18 bases between them. CDR3 length: 15 residues. The V gene's germline CDR1 is SGHVS and CDR2 FQNEAQ. Together with reference TRBV7-8 and TRBJ1-6, the CDR3 gives the full variable domain: GAGVSQSPRYKVAKRGQDVALRCDPISGHVSLFWYQQALGQGPEFLTYFQNEAQLDKSGLPSDRFFAERPEGSVSTLKIQRTQQEDSAVYLCASSQDSAAGSPLHFGNGTRLTVT.